These 23 T cell receptor beta chains originate from one sample sequenced in a study of T cells in Graves' hyperthyroidism and ophthalmopathy. Amplification yielded TCR beta CDR3 regions, with RNA transcripts as the source. During a first-round RT-PCR of the TCR CDR3, the HTBI primer set was used. From the multiplex PCR reads, TCRdb called clonotypes with MiXCR, one entry per CDR3 protein. Among over 700,000 distinct CDR3 sequences listed, roughly a sixth were seen once. Sequences were obtained from blood. Every receptor here comes from a woman between 45 and 60 years old with Graves' hyperthyroidism that later progressed to Graves' ophthalmopathy.

This chain connects TRBV3-1 to TRBJ2-7; TRBD1 aligns across 8 bases. Germline values: CDR1 LGHDT, CDR2 YNNKEL (reference sequence). The CDR3 contains 15 residues. V was pared by 1 base and J by 4 bases, with 6 bases of the junction left unmatched. CDR3 sequence reads: CASSQGTGLRYEQYF. For the CDR3, the DNA is TGTGCCAGCAGCCAAGGGACAGGGTTGAGGTACGAGCAGTACTTC.

This clonotype was seen repeatedly, ten times or more. V is TRBV5-1 and J is TRBJ2-5; D is uncertain. The CDR3 has 14 amino acids. CDR1 and CDR2 from the germline V gene are SGHRS and YFSETQ. V lost 4 bases and J lost 1, with 11 bases in between. CDR3 sequence: CASSTLPGQETQYF. The CDR3 DNA sequence: TGCGCCAGCAGCACTCTACCAGGCCAAGAGACCCAGTACTTC.

There are many counts of this clonotype. The gene calls are TRBV6-5 and TRBJ1-1, with TRBD1 identical over 7 bases. The germline CDR1 and CDR2 sequences are MNHEY and SVGAGI. V shed 1 base, J shed 4 bases, and the junction held 3 bases outside the gene matches. CDR3 length: 14 residues. The CDR3 DNA is TGTGCCAGCAGTTACTTGGCAGGGGGCACTGAAGCTTTCTTT. Translating gives CASSYLAGGTEAFF.

With respect to this clonotype: A read error may produce the germline difference seen at one junction end. The chain has TRBV5-1 and TRBJ1-1; 8 bases map to TRBD1. Germline CDR1 SGHRS, CDR2 YFSETQ. The CDR3 is 19 amino acids. The CDR3 reads CASSSPPGQGLLMNTEAFF. The CDR3 DNA sequence: TGTGCCAGCAGCTCGCCCCCTGGACAGGGTCTACTTATGAATACTGAAGCTTTCTTT.

This clonotype showed up many times. The chain has TRBV6-1 and TRBJ1-6; D is possibly TRBD1 (5 bases). The V end was cut by 7 bases, the J end by 10 bases, with 17 bases between. The CDR3 contains 14 residues. Germline assignment: CDR1 MNHNS and CDR2 SASEGT. CDR3 bases: TGTGCCAGCAAAAAGGGGTACGGAGGGTCACCCCTCCACTTT. As protein: CASKKGYGGSPLHF.

This clonotype was observed a few times. This rearrangement joins TRBV20-1 to TRBJ1-5, with D unresolved. The CDR3 spans 15 residues. V gave up 2 bases and J gave up 1 base, with 12 bases separating them. Germline V gene sequence: CDR1 DFQATT, CDR2 SNEGSKA (reference sequence). The CDR3 sequence is CSARFPGGSNQPQHF. In nucleotides, the CDR3 is TGCAGTGCTAGATTCCCAGGAGGAAGCAATCAGCCCCAGCATTTT.

This clonotype was counted between two and nine times. This may be a read error, as it is one base from a much larger clone. This chain links TRBV5-1 with TRBJ2-3; 7 nucleotides align to TRBD1. The germline V gene has CDR1 SGHRS and CDR2 YFSETQ. CDR3 length: 14 amino acids. V lost 2 bases and J lost 5; bases outside the gene matches: 5. The CDR3 bases are TGCGCCAGCAGCTTTTCACGGACAGGAGATACGCAGTATTTT. Translating gives CASSFSRTGDTQYF.

In its sample, this clonotype was seen many times. The rearrangement joins TRBV19 to TRBJ1-2; 11 bases map to TRBD1. The ends lost 10 bases at V and 4 bases at J; junction bases unmatched: 11. CDR1 LNHDA and CDR2 SQIVND come from the germline V gene (reference sequence). This CDR3 spans 15 amino acids. The CDR3: CATGQGATMAYGYTF. For the CDR3, the DNA is TGTGCCACCGGACAGGGGGCTACGATGGCCTATGGCTACACCTTC.

In its sample, this clonotype was seen many times. V gene TRBV7-6 combines with J gene TRBJ2-5, with 9 positions matching TRBD1. The ends lost 5 bases at V and 4 bases at J; junction bases unmatched: 2. Germline V CDR1 and CDR2: SGHVS, FNYEAQ. The CDR3 runs to 13 residues. The CDR3 spells CASSRGQGETQYF. CDR3 nucleotide sequence: TGTGCCAGCAGCCGGGGACAGGGAGAGACCCAGTACTTC. Variable domain in full (rest from reference TRBV7-6 and TRBJ2-5): GAGVSQSPRYKVTKRGQDVALRCDPISGHVSLYWYRQALGQGPEFLTYFNYEAQQDKSGLPNDRFSAERPEGSISTLTIQRTEQRDSAMYRCASSRGQGETQYFGPGTRLLVL.

The genes are TRBV2 and TRBJ1-6; the match to TRBD1 covers 10 bases. Unmatched junction bases numbered 1, after V lost 9 bases and J lost 8 bases. CDR1 and CDR2 from the germline V gene are SNHLY and FYNNEI. CDR3 length: 12 amino acids. CDR3 DNA: TGTGCCAGAGGGACAGGGGATTCACCCCTCCACTTT. This gives the protein CARGTGDSPLHF.

The rearrangement links TRBV14 to TRBJ2-4, with D unclear. This CDR3 has 16 amino acids. In germline, CDR1 is SGHDN, CDR2 FVKESK. V lost 2 bases, J lost 0 bases, and 11 bases lay in between. The CDR3 loop is CASSQLPTRAKNIQYF. CDR3 nucleotide sequence: TGTGCCAGCAGCCAACTACCGACTCGAGCCAAAAACATTCAGTACTTC.

The rearrangement joins TRBV20-1 to TRBJ2-3, with 7 bases identical to TRBD2. CDR1 and CDR2 from the germline V gene are DFQATT and SNEGSKA (reference sequence). The V gene end was trimmed by 4 bases and the J gene end by 0 bases; junction bases not matched to a gene: 7. The CDR3 totals 15 residues. The CDR3 loop reads CSAKSGVTSTDTQYF. The CDR3 coding sequence is TGCAGTGCTAAGAGCGGGGTTACGAGCACAGATACGCAGTATTTT.

The V and J genes are TRBV14 and TRBJ1-1; 7 bases map to TRBD1. The ends lost 5 bases at V and 1 base at J; junction bases unmatched: 7. Germline V gene sequence: CDR1 SGHDN, CDR2 FVKESK. This CDR3 has 15 residues. The CDR3 region has the DNA TGTGCCAGCAGCGTCCGACAGGGCGAGAACACTGAAGCTTTCTTT. This sequence encodes CASSVRQGENTEAFF.

Ten or more counts support this clonotype. This chain connects TRBV18 to TRBJ1-2; D ambiguous. This CDR3 is built from 13 residues. CDR1 is KGHSH and CDR2 is LQKENI in the germline V gene. The V end was cut by 4 bases, the J end by 5 bases, with 11 bases between. In DNA form, the CDR3 reads TGTGCCAGCTCACAAAGGACGGAGTATGGCTACACCTTC. This sequence encodes CASSQRTEYGYTF. Full variable domain (missing parts from reference TRBV18 and TRBJ1-2): NAGVMQNPRHLVRRRGQEARLRCSPMKGHSHVYWYRQLPEEGLKFMVYLQKENIIDESGMPKERFSAEFPKEGPSILRIQQVVRGDSAAYFCASSQRTEYGYTFGSGTRLTVV.

The chain links TRBV2 to TRBJ1-2; D is undetermined. The CDR3 loop spans 16 amino acids. The V and J ends lost 1 base and 6 bases respectively, with 18 bases between them. In germline, CDR1 is SNHLY, CDR2 FYNNEI. The CDR3 nucleotides are TGTGCCAGCAGTGAAGAGGAGGCAGGCGAGAACCATGGCTACACCTTC. It encodes CASSEEEAGENHGYTF. Full variable domain (remainder filled in from reference TRBV2 and TRBJ1-2): EPEVTQTPSHQVTQMGQEVILRCVPISNHLYFYWYRQILGQKVEFLVSFYNNEISEKSEIFDDQFSVERPDGSNFTLKIRSTKLEDSAMYFCASSEEEAGENHGYTFGSGTRLTVV.

The chain links TRBV15 to TRBJ2-1; D is uncertain. V was clipped by 3 bases and J by 5 bases, with 8 bases between them. CDR1 is LNHNV, CDR2 YYDKDF, per germline (reference sequence). CDR3 size: 13 residues. CDR3 nucleotides: TGTGCCACCAGCAGCGAAAAGCACAATGAGCAGTTCTTC. As protein: CATSSEKHNEQFF.

This clonotype appeared once. The rearrangement uses TRBV5-6 and TRBJ2-7; TRBD1 might be the D (5 bases). The CDR3 has 16 residues. V was shortened by 2 bases and J by 4 bases, with 19 bases between the two germline ends. Per the germline V gene, CDR1 is SGHDT and CDR2 is YYEEEE. Written as DNA, the CDR3 is TGTGCCAGCAGCTTTCCCCCTGGCAGGGCGCCGTACGAGCAGTACTTC. Encoded protein: CASSFPPGRAPYEQYF.

This clonotype showed up just a few times. The rearrangement uses TRBV20-1 and TRBJ1-5, with TRBD1 matching over 7 bases. The V segment lost 6 bases and the J segment 2 bases; nucleotides outside the gene matches: 7. CDR3 length: 14 amino acids. Germline-derived CDR1 and CDR2 are DFQATT and SNEGSKA (reference sequence). CDR3 DNA: TGCAGTGCAACGGGACAGAGACGCAATCAGCCCCAGCATTTT. Protein product: CSATGQRRNQPQHF.

This clonotype was seen ten or more times. The rearrangement links TRBV5-1 to TRBJ2-2; tentatively, D is TRBD2 (5 bases). The germline V gene encodes CDR1 SGHRS and CDR2 YFSETQ. The V end was cut by 4 bases, the J end by 7 bases, with 11 bases between. This CDR3 has 13 amino acids. The CDR3 bases are TGCGCCAGCAGCCTCGCTAGCAGCGGGGAGCTGTTTTTT. Protein: CASSLASSGELFF.

The rearrangement joins TRBV10-3 to TRBJ1-3; the match to TRBD1 covers 7 bases. Germline lookup yields CDR1 ENHRY and CDR2 SYGVKD. J gave up 1 base and V 0 bases, and 6 bases lay outside the gene matches. This CDR3 is 17 amino acids long. The CDR3 DNA reads TGTGCCATCAGTGAGTCGAGGGGGCAAACTTCTGGAAACACCATATATTTT. As protein: CAISESRGQTSGNTIYF.

This clonotype was seen a few times. The chain has TRBV4-1 and TRBJ1-1; the D is unclear. The CDR3 consists of 15 residues. Between the trimmed V and J ends, which lost 1 base and 1 base, there was a span of 10 bases. Looked up from germline, CDR1 is MGHRA and CDR2 is YSYEKL. The CDR3 loop reads CASSQVRLGNTEAFF. CDR3 DNA: TGCGCCAGCAGCCAAGTCCGCTTAGGGAACACTGAAGCTTTCTTT.

This clonotype was counted between two and nine times. This chain connects TRBV24-1 to TRBJ2-1; no reliable D call. V lost 3 bases and J lost 0, with 5 bases in between. This CDR3 region has 14 residues. Looked up from germline, CDR1 is KGHDR and CDR2 is SFDVKD. The CDR3 region is CATSDRISYNEQFF. The DNA of the CDR3 is TGTGCCACCAGTGATCGAATCTCCTACAATGAGCAGTTCTTC.

The chain employs TRBV6-1 and TRBJ1-3, with D possibly TRBD1 on 6 matching bases. V was shortened by 6 bases and J by 1 base, with 10 bases between the two germline ends. The CDR3 contains 14 residues. Per the germline V gene, CDR1 is MNHNS and CDR2 is SASEGT. CDR3 in DNA: TGTGCCAGCAGATCGGACAGTTCTGGAAACACCATATATTTT. Its translation: CASRSDSSGNTIYF.